This T cell receptor (beta chain) was found in a study of T-cell reconstitution after alpha-beta-depleted transplantation in children. Study-wide points: Expanded graft clones numbering several hundred reportedly gave rise to alpha-beta T cells about two months after transplant. Newly produced T cells mostly accounted for T-cell counts and diversity one year post-transplant.

In germline, CDR1 is SGHRS, CDR2 YFSETQ. The CDR3 totals 17 residues. V trimming: 0 bases; J trimming: 4 bases; junction bases outside the gene matches: 6. Preparation of the TCRbeta library used unique molecular identifiers. MiXCR, run by TCRdb on the PCR reads, gives a single entry per CDR3 protein. The sample includes about 4,000 distinct CDR3 sequences, over 7.5% of them seen just once. This clonotype is labeled medium-sized (0.01 to 0.1%). Its antigen is still unknown. The chain combines TRBV5-1 with TRBJ2-3, with TRBD2 matching over 12 bases. This clonotype originated in a male patient aged 2-10 years who had a stem cell transplant for acute lymphoblastic leukemia, so the T cells may come from the graft donor. The material was PBMCs, mostly from graft donor cells, obtained 180 days after TCRalphabeta/CD19-depleted stem cell transplant. The CDR3 DNA reads TGCGCCAGCAGCTTGGCCGCTAGCGGGAGGGCGGCAGATACGCAGTATTTT. This codes for CASSLAASGRAADTQYF.